This TCR beta chain was identified during a study of spatial heterogeneity in lung cancer. Study-level points and caveats: Blood showed ubiquitous tumor TCRs more often at resection than at routine follow-up.

TCRdb called the 5' RACE reads again in MiXCR, with one record for every CDR3 protein. The sample yields 45,000 to 55,000 distinct CDR3 sequences, about 5.8% seen once. Time point noted: sample taken at primary tumor resection. Whole RNA obtained from tumor, nontumor lung or frozen PBMC underwent sequencing without sorting. The approximately 67 donors had untreated early-stage non-small cell lung cancer. This clonotype came up many times. What it recognizes is unknown. Here the sequenced sample was PBMCs, taken at surgery. The receptor was isolated from a male donor with early-stage non-small cell lung cancer.

CDR3 sequence: CASSIARVIHEQFF. CDR3 nucleotides: TGTGCCAGTAGTATAGCGAGGGTTATTCATGAGCAGTTCTTC. The chain carries TRBV19 and TRBJ2-1, with D perhaps TRBD2 (5 bases). With 1 base removed from V and 8 bases from J, the gap between germline ends came to 12 bases. Germline-derived CDR1 and CDR2 are LNHDA and SQIVND (reference sequence). The CDR3 has 14 amino acids.